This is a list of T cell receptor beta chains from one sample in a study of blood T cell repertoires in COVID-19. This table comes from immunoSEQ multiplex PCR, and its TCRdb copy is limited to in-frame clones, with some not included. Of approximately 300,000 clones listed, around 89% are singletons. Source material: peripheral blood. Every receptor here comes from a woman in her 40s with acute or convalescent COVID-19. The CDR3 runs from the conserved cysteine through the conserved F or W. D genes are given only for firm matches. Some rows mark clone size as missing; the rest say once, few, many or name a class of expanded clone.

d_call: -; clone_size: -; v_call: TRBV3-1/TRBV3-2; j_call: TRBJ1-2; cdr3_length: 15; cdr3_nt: TGTGCCAGCAGCCAAGTCCTGGGCGCCAGCTATGGCTACACCTTC; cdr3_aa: CASSQVLGASYGYTF
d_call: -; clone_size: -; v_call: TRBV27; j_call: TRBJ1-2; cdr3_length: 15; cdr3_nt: TGTGCCAGCAGTTTATCCCCGGGAACTAACTATGGCTACACCTTC; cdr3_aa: CASSLSPGTNYGYTF
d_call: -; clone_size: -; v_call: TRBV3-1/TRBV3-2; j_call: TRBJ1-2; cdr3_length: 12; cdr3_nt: TGTGCCAGCAGCGTTGGCAGGGTAGGCTACACCTTC; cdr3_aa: CASSVGRVGYTF
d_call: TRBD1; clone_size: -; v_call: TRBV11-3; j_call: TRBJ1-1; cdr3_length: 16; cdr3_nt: TGTGCCAGCAGCTTGAGGACAGGGGCGGCGAACACTGAAGCTTTCTTT; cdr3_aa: CASSLRTGAANTEAFF
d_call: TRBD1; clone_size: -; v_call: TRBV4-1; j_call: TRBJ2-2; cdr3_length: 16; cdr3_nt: TGCGCCAGCAGGCAGGGACAGGGGGCGGGTACCGGGGAGCTGTTTTTT; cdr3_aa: CASRQGQGAGTGELFF
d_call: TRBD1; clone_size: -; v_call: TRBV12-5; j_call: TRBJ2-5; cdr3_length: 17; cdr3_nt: TGTGCTAGTGGTTCGGGGACAGGGTGGGGTAACCAAGAGACCCAGTACTTC; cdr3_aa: CASGSGTGWGNQETQYF
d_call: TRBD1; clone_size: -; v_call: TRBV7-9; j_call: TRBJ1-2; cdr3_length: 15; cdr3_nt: TGTGCCAGCAGCTACAAGACAGGGAACGACTATGGCTACACCTTC; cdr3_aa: CASSYKTGNDYGYTF
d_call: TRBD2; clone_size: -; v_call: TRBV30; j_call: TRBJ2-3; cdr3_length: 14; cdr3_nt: TGTGCCCATACTAGCGGGGGCGGGGCAGATACGCAGTATTTT; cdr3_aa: CAHTSGGGADTQYF
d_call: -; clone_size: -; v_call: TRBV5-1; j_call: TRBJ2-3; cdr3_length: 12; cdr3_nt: TGCGCCAGCAGCCTCGGGGCAGATACGCAGTATTTT; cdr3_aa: CASSLGADTQYF
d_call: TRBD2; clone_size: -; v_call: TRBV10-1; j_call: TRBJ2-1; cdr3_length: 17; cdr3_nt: TGCGCCAGCAGTGCCGGGCGAGGACTAGCGGGGGGCCATGAGCAGTTCTTC; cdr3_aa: CASSAGRGLAGGHEQFF
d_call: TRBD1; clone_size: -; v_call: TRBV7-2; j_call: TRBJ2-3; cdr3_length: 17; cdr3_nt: TGTGCCAGCAGCATAATTCAACAGGGGATTGGGCTAGATACGCAGTATTTT; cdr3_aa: CASSIIQQGIGLDTQYF
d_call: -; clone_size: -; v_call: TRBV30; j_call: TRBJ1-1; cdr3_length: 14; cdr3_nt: TGTGCCTGGAGTGAACCCGGGACACGCACTGAAGCTTTCTTT; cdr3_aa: CAWSEPGTRTEAFF
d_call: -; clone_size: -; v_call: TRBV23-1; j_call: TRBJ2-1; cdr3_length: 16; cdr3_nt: TGCGCCAGCAGTCCTGGACGGGGATTCTCCTACAATGAGCAGTTCTTC; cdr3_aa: CASSPGRGFSYNEQFF
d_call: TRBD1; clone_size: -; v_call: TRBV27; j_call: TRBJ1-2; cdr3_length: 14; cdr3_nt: TGTGCCAGCAGTTTGATACAGGGGGCTAGGGGCTACACCTTC; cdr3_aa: CASSLIQGARGYTF
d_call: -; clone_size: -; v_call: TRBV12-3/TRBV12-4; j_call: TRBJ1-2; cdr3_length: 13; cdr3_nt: TGTGCCAGCAGTTTCTCCCAGTCCTATGGCTACACCTTC; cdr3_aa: CASSFSQSYGYTF
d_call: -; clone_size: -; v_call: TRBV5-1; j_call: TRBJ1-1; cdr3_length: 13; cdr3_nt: TGCGCCAGCAGCGGACAGCTGAACACTGAAGCTTTCTTT; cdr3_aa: CASSGQLNTEAFF
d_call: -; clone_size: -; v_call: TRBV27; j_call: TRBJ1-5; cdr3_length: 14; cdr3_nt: TGTGCCAGCAGTTTATATCCGGGGGGACAGCCCCAGCATTTT; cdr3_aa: CASSLYPGGQPQHF
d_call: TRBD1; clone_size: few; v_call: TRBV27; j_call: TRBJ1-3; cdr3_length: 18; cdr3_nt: TGTGCCAGGGTTGTACCGGGACAGTGCCCCTTAGGGGGAAACACCATATATTTT; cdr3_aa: CARVVPGQCPLGGNTIYF
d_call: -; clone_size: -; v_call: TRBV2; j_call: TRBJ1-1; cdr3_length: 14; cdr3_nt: TGTGCCAGCAGTGGGGTGAGGCAACGCACTGAAGCTTTCTTT; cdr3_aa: CASSGVRQRTEAFF
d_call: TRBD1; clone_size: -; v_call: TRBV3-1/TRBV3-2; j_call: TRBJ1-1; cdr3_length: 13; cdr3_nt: TGTGCCAGCAGCCTAGGGGGCGGCACTGAAGCTTTCTTT; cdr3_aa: CASSLGGGTEAFF
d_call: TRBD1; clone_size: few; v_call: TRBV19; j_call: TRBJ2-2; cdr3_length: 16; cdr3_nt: TGTGCCAGTAGTACCTATCTGACAGGGCCGTCCGGGGAGCTGTTTTTT; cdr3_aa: CASSTYLTGPSGELFF
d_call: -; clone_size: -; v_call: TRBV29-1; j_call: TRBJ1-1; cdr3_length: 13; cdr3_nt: TGCAGCGTCTTCGACAGACCGAACACTGAAGCTTTCTTT; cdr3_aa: CSVFDRPNTEAFF
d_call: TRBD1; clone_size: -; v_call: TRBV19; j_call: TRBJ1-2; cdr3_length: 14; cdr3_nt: TGTGCCAGTAGTGAGACAGGGACGGGCTATGGCTACACCTTC; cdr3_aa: CASSETGTGYGYTF
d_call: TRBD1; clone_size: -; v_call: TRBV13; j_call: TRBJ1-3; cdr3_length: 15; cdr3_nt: TGTGCCAGCAGCTTCGGGACAGATCATGGAAACACCATATATTTT; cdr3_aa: CASSFGTDHGNTIYF
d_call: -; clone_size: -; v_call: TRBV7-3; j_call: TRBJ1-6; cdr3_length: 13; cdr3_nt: TGTGCCAGCAGCCTCTCCTATAATTCACCCCTCCACTTT; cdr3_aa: CASSLSYNSPLHF
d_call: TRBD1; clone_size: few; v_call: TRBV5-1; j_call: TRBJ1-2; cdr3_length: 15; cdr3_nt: TGCGCCAGCAGCAGGGACAGGGGAATCGACTATGGCTACACCTTC; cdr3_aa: CASSRDRGIDYGYTF
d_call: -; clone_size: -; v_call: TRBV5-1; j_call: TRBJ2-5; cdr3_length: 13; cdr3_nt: TGCGCCAGCAGCTTGCGGGGGACGGAGACCCAGTACTTC; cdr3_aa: CASSLRGTETQYF
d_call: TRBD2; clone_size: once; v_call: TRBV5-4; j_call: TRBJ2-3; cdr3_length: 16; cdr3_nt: TGTGCCAGCAGCCGGATACTAGCGGGGGATATAGATACGCAGTATTTT; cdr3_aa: CASSRILAGDIDTQYF
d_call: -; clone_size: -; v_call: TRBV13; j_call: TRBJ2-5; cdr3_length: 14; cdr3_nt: TGTGCCAGCAGCTTAGGTCGCAGGGGAGAGACCCAGTACTTC; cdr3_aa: CASSLGRRGETQYF
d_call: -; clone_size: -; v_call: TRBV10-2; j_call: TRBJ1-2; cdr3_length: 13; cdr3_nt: TGCGCCAGCAGACAGGGCCCCCTCTATGGCTACACCTTC; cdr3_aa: CASRQGPLYGYTF
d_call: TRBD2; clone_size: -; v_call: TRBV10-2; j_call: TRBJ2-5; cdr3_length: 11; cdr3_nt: TGCGCCAGCACCGGGGGGGAGACCCAGTACTTC; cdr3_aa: CASTGGETQYF
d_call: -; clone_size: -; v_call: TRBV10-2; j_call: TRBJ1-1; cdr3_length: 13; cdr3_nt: TGCGCCAGCACCCACAGTCAGAACACTGAAGCTTTCTTT; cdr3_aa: CASTHSQNTEAFF
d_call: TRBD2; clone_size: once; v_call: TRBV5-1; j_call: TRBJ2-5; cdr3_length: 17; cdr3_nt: TGCGCCAGCAGCTTGGCGCCCAGCGGGGCTCCCCGGGAGACCCAGTACTTC; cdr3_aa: CASSLAPSGAPRETQYF
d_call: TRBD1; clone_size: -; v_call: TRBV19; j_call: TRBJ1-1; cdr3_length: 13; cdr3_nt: TGTGCCAGTATCCAGACAGGGTCGGTGAGAGCTTTCTTT; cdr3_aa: CASIQTGSVRAFF
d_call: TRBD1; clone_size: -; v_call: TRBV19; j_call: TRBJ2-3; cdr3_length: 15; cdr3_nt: TGTGCCAGTAGTACCTACAGGGGGCGGACAGATACGCAGTATTTT; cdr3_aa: CASSTYRGRTDTQYF
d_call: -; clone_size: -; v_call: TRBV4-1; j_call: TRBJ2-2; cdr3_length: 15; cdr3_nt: TGCGCCAGCAGCCAAGGGACACCTAACACCGGGGAGCTGTTTTTT; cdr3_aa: CASSQGTPNTGELFF
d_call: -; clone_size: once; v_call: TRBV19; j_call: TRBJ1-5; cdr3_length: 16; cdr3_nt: TGTGCCAGTAGTATTGCAGGGGATGATAGCAATCAGCCCCAGCATTTT; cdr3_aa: CASSIAGDDSNQPQHF
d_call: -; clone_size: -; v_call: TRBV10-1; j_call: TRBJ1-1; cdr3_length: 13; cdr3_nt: TGCGCCAGCCAGCGGGTCCCGAACACTGAAGCTTTCTTT; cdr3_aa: CASQRVPNTEAFF
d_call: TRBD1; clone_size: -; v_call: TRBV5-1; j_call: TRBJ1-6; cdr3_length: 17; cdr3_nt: TGCGCCAGCATTTTCGCGAACCGGGACAGGGGGAATTCACCCCTCCACTTT; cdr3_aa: CASIFANRDRGNSPLHF
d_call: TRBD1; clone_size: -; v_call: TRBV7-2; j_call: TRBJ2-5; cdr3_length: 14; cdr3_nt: TGTGCCAGCAGCGCACAGGGGGCGCAAGAGACCCAGTACTTC; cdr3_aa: CASSAQGAQETQYF
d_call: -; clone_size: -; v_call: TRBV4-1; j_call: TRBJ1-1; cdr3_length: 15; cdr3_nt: TGCGCCAGCAGCCGAGTAGGCGGGTTGGACACTGAAGCTTTCTTT; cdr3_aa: CASSRVGGLDTEAFF
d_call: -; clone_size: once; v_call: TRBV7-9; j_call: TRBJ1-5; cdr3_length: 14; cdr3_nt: TGTGCCAGCAGCTTAGGTCTGTACAATCAGCCCCAGCATTTT; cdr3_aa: CASSLGLYNQPQHF
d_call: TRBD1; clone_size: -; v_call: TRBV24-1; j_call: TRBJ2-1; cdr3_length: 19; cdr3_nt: TGTGCCACCAGTGATTTGGAGGGCGTGGGTGGGGACAGCTACAATGAGCAGTTCTTC; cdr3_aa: CATSDLEGVGGDSYNEQFF
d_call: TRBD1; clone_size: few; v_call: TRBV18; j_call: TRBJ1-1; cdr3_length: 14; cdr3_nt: TGTGCCAGCTCATCCACAGGGGCGAACACTGAAGCTTTCTTT; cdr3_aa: CASSSTGANTEAFF
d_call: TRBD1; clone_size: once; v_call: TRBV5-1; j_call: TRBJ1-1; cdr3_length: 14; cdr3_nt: TGCGCCACCTCACCAGGGGGTAGTGGGACTGAAGCTTTCTTT; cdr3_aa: CATSPGGSGTEAFF
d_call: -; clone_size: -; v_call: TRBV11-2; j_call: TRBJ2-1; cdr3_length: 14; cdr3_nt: TGTGCCAGCAGCCCGGGATATTCCTACAATGAGCAGTTCTTC; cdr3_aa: CASSPGYSYNEQFF
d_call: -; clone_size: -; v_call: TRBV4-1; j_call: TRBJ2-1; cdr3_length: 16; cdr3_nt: TGCGCCAGCAGCCAAGCTGGCGGGGACTCCTACAATGAGCAGTTCTTC; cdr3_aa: CASSQAGGDSYNEQFF
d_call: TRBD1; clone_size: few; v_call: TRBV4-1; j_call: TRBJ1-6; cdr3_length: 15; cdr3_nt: TGCGCCAGCAGCCAAGATCAAGGGGGCTATTCACCCCTCCACTTT; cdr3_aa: CASSQDQGGYSPLHF
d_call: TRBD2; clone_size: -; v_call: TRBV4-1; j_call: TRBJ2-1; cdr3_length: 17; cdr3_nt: TGCGCCAGCAGCCAAGATCAGACTAGCGGGTACTACAATGAGCAGTTCTTC; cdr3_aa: CASSQDQTSGYYNEQFF
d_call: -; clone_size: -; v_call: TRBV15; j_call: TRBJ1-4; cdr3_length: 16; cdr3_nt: TGTGCCACCAGCTACGCCCCGGCAGGGATTAATGAAAAACTGTTTTTT; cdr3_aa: CATSYAPAGINEKLFF
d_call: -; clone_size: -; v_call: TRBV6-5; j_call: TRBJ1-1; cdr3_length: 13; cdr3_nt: TGTGCCAGCAGGGAGCTAATGAACACTGAAGCTTTCTTT; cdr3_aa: CASRELMNTEAFF
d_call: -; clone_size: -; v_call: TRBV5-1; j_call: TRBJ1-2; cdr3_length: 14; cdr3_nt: TGCGCCAGCAGCGCCACAGGCGGCGACTATGGCTACACCTTC; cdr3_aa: CASSATGGDYGYTF
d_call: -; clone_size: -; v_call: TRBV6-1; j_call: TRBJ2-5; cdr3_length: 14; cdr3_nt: TGTGCCAGCAGTGAAGGAGCTGCACCAGAGACCCAGTACTTC; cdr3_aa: CASSEGAAPETQYF